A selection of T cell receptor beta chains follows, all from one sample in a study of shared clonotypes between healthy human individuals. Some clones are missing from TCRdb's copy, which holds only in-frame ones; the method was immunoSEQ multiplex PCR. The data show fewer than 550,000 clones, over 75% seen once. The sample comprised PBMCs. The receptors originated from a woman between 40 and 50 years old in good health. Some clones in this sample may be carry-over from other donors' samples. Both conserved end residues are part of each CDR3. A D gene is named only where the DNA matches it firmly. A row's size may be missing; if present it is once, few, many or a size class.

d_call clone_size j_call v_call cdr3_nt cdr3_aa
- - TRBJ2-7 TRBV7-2 TGTGCCAGCAGTCCAGAGGCGGGAACCTCCTACGAGCAGTACTTC CASSPEAGTSYEQYF
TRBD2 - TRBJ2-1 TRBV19 TGTGCCACCAAGGTTACGACTAGCGTGTACAATGAGCAGTTCTTC CATKVTTSVYNEQFF
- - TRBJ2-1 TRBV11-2 TGTGCCAGCAGCTTATTCGCCCAATCCTACAATGAGCAGTTCTTC CASSLFAQSYNEQFF
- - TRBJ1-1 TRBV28 TGTGCCAGCCTTCGAGGCAGGACCAACACTGAAGCTTTCTTT CASLRGRTNTEAFF
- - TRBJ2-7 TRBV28 TGTGCCAGCAGTTTAATCGGGGCAGGGGCCTACGAGCAGTACTTC CASSLIGAGAYEQYF
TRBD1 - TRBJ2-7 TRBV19 TGTGCCAGTAGACAGCTCGACCGGGACAGGGGCGAGCAGTACTTC CASRQLDRDRGEQYF
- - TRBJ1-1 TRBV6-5 TGTGCCAGCAGTGGGGGTTGGGGAAACACTGAAGCTTTCTTT CASSGGWGNTEAFF
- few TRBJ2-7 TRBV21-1 TGTGCCAGCAGCAAAGGGGAGCGGGAGGACTCCTACGAGCAGTACTTC CASSKGEREDSYEQYF
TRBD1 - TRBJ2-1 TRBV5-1 TGCGCCAGCAGCTCGCCGGGACAGAGCTACAATGAGCAGTTCTTC CASSSPGQSYNEQFF
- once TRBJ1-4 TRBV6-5 TGTGCCAGCAGTTACTCCCACCAATTCGTTGAAAAACTGTTTTTT CASSYSHQFVEKLFF
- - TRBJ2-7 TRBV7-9 TGTGCCAGCAGCCCTTGGACAGCTACTTACGAGCAGTACTTC CASSPWTATYEQYF
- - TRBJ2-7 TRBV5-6 TGTGCCAGCAGCTTGGGGGCCGAGCAGTACTTC CASSLGAEQYF
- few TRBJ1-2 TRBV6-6 TGTGCCAGCAGTTCCAGGCGCACAAATAACTATGGCTACACCTTC CASSSRRTNNYGYTF
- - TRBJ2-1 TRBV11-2 TGTGCCAGCAGCTTAGCTACAAACAATGAGCAGTTCTTC CASSLATNNEQFF
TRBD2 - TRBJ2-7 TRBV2 TGTGCCAGCAGTGAGAGGCGGGGGGCTGCCTACGAGCAGTACTTC CASSERRGAAYEQYF
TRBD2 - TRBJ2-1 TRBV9 TGTGCCAGCAGCACGATAGCGGGAGCCTACAATGAGCAGTTCTTC CASSTIAGAYNEQFF
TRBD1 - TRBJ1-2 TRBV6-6 TGTGCCAGCAGACCGGGACAGGGGGACTATGGCTACACCTTC CASRPGQGDYGYTF
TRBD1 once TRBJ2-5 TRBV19 TGTGCCAGTAGTATGCTCCATCCCGGACAGGGGGAAGAGACCCAGTACTTC CASSMLHPGQGEETQYF
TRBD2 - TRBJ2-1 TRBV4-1 TGCGCCAGCAGCCGGACGTATATGGTAGCGGGGTACAATGAGCAGTTCTTC CASSRTYMVAGYNEQFF
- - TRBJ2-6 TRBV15 TGTGCCACCAGCAGAGATCCGGTCTCTGGGGCCAACGTCCTGACTTTC CATSRDPVSGANVLTF
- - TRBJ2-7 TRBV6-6 TGTGCCAGCAGGCGGTCCTACGAGCAGTACTTC CASRRSYEQYF
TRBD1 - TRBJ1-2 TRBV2 TGTGCCAGCAGTGAAGGACAGGGGGGTGGCTACACCTTC CASSEGQGGGYTF
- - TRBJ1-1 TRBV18 TGTGCCAGCTCCCAATCAGGGGAGGGCACTGAAGCTTTCTTT CASSQSGEGTEAFF
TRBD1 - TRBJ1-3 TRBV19 TGTGCCAGTAGTCTCCGACAGGGATACTCTGGAAACACCATATATTTT CASSLRQGYSGNTIYF
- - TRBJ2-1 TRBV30 TGTGCCTGGAGTACCGAAAGGGGTTGGAATGAGCAGTTCTTC CAWSTERGWNEQFF
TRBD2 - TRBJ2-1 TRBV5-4 TGTGCCAGCAGCCCGGGAGGCGGGAGTGAGCAGTTCTTC CASSPGGGSEQFF
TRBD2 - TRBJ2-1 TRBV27 TGTGCCAGCAGTCCAGGGACTAGCGGGAGCTCCTACAATGAGCAGTTCTTC CASSPGTSGSSYNEQFF
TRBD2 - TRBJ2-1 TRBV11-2 TGTGCCAGCAGCTTGCCAAGGGCTAGCGGGAGATCAAATGAGCAGTTCTTC CASSLPRASGRSNEQFF
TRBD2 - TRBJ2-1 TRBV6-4 TGTGCCAGCAGACGGGGACTAGCGGGGGCCCGGTTCTTC CASRRGLAGARFF
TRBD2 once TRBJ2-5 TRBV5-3 TGTGCCAGAAGCCCCCACAACGAGCGGGAGGTCGAGACCCAGTACTTC CARSPHNEREVETQYF
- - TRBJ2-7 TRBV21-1 TGTGCCAGCAGGGACCTTACTAGCGGGGCCCAGTACTTC CASRDLTSGAQYF
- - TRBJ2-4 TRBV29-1 TGCAGCGTTCTAGGGGTCCAAAACATTCAGTACTTC CSVLGVQNIQYF
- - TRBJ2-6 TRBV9 TGTGCCAGCAACCGCCCCGCGCGGGCCAACGTCCTGACTTTC CASNRPARANVLTF
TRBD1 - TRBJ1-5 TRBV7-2 TGTGCCAGCAGTTTCAGACAGGGAGCCCAGCCCCAGCATTTT CASSFRQGAQPQHF
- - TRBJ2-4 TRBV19 TGTGCCAGCCGCGGGCTAGCCAAAAACATTCAGTACTTC CASRGLAKNIQYF
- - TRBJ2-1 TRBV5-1 TGCGCCAGCAGTCCGACAGACAATGAGCAGTTCTTC CASSPTDNEQFF
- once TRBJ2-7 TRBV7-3 TGTGCCAGCAGCCCCCAGGGGGGGGACTACGAGCAGTACTTC CASSPQGGDYEQYF
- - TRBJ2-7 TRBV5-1 TGCGCCAGCAGCTTAGATCCCGACTACGAGCAGTACTTC CASSLDPDYEQYF
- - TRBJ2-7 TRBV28 TGTGCCACCATCCCCCAGGACAGTGCTTTCGACGAGCAGTACTTC CATIPQDSAFDEQYF
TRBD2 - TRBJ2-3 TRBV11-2 TGTGCCAGCAGACGCCTAGCGGGAGGGCCGCATACGCAGTATTTT CASRRLAGGPHTQYF
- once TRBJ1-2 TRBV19 TGTGCCAGTACGTGGTCGGGGGAGAACGGCTACACCTTC CASTWSGENGYTF
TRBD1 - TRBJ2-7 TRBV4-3 TGCGCCAGCAGCCAAGATTGGACAGGGGCCTTCTACGAGCAGTACTTC CASSQDWTGAFYEQYF
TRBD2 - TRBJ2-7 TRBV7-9 TGTGCCAGCACCATAGCGGGAGCAAGGGAGCAGTACTTC CASTIAGAREQYF
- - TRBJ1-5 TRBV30 TGTGCCTGGAGTGTAGGCAGGCATAGCAATCAGCCCCAGCATTTT CAWSVGRHSNQPQHF
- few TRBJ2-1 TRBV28 TGTGCCAGCAGTTTTGGTCGGGCCAGGCCTAACTACAATGAGCAGTTCTTC CASSFGRARPNYNEQFF
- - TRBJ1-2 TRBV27 TGTGCCAGCAGTTTGAGGGGGTACGGCGGCTACACCTTC CASSLRGYGGYTF
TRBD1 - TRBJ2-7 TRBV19 TGTGCCAGTAGTATGGGCACGACAGGGCCAGCCTACGAGCAGTACTTC CASSMGTTGPAYEQYF
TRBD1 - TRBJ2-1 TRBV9 TGTGCCAGCAGCGTAGGCGACAGGGTCTTCTCCTACAATGAGCAGTTCTTC CASSVGDRVFSYNEQFF
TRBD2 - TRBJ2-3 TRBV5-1 TGCGCCAGCAGCTCCGGGACTATCACAGATACGCAGTATTTT CASSSGTITDTQYF
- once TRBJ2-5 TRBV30 TGTGCCTGGAGTGTACTAGACCGGGACTACCAAGAGACCCAGTACTTC CAWSVLDRDYQETQYF